This TCR beta chain was documented in a study of blood T cells in healthy people across ages. Findings and limits, study-wide: Long-lived donors carried more naive CD4+ cells and greater diversity than aged donors.

It was with a sample-barcoded 5' primer and a J-beta primer mix that a second PCR of about 7 to 12 cycles was run. Every molecule of cDNA carried a tag from a template-switch adaptor with 12 random nucleotides. TCRdb re-called the 5' RACE reads through MiXCR, storing one row per CDR3 protein. Altogether some 1.4 million distinct CDR3 sequences are present, 42% being singletons, with the ten largest covering 7.9%. This clonotype was seen a handful of times. Its specificity is unknown. The germline gives CDR1 MNHNS, CDR2 SASEGT. This CDR3 has 15 amino acids. With 2 bases removed from V and 0 bases from J, the gap between germline ends came to 8 bases.

The V and J genes are TRBV6-1 and TRBJ1-5; no firm D call. The sequenced material came from blood. This receptor was obtained from a young woman in good health. CDR3 sequence reads: CASSESVYSNQPQHF. The CDR3 region has the DNA TGTGCCAGCAGTGAATCGGTATATAGCAATCAGCCCCAGCATTTT.